This T cell receptor beta chain was captured in a study of blood T cells in healthy people across ages. Study findings and constraints: Any conclusive comparison of naive versus antigen-experienced cells was prevented by using unsorted PBMCs.

The study recruited healthy Caucasian donors from Russia who were aged roughly 6 to 100. The J segment lost 6 bases and the V segment lost 5 bases, leaving 10 bases of the junction unmatched. The germline CDR1 and CDR2 sequences are SGHTA and FQGNSA. There are 15 residues in the CDR3. This clonotype appeared a few times. Antigen unknown. Using a J-beta primer mix together with a sample-barcoded 5' primer, a second PCR was run for roughly 6 to 11 cycles. Each cDNA molecule received a tag from a template-switch adaptor that had 12 random nucleotides. TCRdb redid the calling of the 5' RACE reads with MiXCR, one entry per CDR3 protein. The sample holds 750,000 to 850,000 distinct CDR3 sequences, 20% to 25% seen once. This same sample was also part of a study on T cells of mothers and their children. That paper states: Each child gave a few million TCR beta CDR3 reads (each mother, over 9 million).

The chain combines TRBV7-2 with TRBJ1-2; 9 bases map to TRBD1. Sequencing was carried out using blood. This receptor was obtained from a boy between 10 and 17 years old in good health. The CDR3 coding sequence is TGTGCCAGCAGCCTAAAACCGGGACAGGGCCATGGCTACACCTTC. Translating it yields CASSLKPGQGHGYTF. The entire variable domain, with the rest obtained from reference TRBV7-2 and TRBJ1-2, is as follows: GAGVSQSPSNKVTEKGKDVELRCDPISGHTALYWYRQSLGQGLEFLIYFQGNSAPDKSGLPSDRFSAERTGGSVSTLTIQRTQQEDSAVYLCASSLKPGQGHGYTFGSGTRLTVV.